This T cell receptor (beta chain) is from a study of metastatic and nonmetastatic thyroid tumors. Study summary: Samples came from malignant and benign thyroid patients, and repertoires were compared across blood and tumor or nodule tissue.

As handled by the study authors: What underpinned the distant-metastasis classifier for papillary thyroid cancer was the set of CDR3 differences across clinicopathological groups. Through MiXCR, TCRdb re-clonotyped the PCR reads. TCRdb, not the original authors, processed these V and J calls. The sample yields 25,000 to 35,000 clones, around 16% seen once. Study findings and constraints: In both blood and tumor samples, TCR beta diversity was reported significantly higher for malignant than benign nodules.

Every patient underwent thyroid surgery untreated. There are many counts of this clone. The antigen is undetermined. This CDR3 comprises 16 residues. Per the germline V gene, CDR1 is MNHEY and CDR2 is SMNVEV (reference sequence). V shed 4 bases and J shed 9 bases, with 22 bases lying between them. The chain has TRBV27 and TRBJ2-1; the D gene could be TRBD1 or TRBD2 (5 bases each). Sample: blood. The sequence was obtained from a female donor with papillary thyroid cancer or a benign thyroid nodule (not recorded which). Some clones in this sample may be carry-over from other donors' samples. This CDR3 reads CASSSLTRGIRAEQFF. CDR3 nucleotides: TGTGCCAGCAGTTCCCTTACTAGGGGAATAAGGGCTGAGCAGTTCTTC.